Included here is one T cell receptor (beta chain) sequence, with context. Antigen specificity is unknown. The entry originates in a study of cytomegalovirus exposure and HLA in healthy donors. The CDR3 has 15 residues. Germline V gives CDR1 SGHNT, CDR2 YENEEA. Germline trimming cut 1 base from V and 0 bases from J; bases unmatched to any gene: 3. Whole-study findings and limits: More clonal expansion characterized HLA-associated TCR beta chains than equally common others in a later analysis.

PCR amplification relied on 60 Vbeta primers (plus 13 Jbeta primers). Method: immunoSEQ multiplex PCR; TCRdb's copy keeps in-frame clones and lacks some. The table records fewer than 85,000 clones, around 70% of them present only once. The sequenced sample was PBMCs. This sequence originates from a middle-aged woman in good health and CMV-seropositive. The chain employs TRBV11-3 and TRBJ2-7; 7 bases agree with TRBD1. The CDR3 loop is CASSLGGDSSYEQYF. For the CDR3, the DNA is TGTGCCAGCAGCTTAGGTGGGGACAGCTCCTACGAGCAGTACTTC.